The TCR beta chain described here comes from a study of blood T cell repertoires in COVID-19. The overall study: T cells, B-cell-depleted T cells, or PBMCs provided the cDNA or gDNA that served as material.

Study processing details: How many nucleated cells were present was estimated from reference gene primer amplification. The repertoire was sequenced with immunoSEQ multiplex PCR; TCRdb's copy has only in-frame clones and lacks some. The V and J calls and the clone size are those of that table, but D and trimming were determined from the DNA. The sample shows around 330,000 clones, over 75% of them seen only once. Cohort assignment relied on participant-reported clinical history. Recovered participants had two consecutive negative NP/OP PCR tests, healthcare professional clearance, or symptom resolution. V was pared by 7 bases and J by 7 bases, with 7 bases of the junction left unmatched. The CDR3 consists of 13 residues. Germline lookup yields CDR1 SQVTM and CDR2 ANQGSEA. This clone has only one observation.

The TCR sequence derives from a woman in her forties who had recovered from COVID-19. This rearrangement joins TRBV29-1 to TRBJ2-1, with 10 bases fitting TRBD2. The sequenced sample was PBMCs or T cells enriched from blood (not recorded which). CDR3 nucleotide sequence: TGCAGCGCCGGAGTAGCGGGAGGAAATGAGCAGTTCTTC. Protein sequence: CSAGVAGGNEQFF.